The present entry profiles one T cell receptor beta chain with its context. Other DNA sequences within the sample encode an identical CDR3. These data are taken from a study of blood T cell repertoires in COVID-19. V lost 2 bases, J lost 3 bases, and 7 bases lay in between. This CDR3 comprises 13 residues. This table comes from immunoSEQ multiplex PCR, and its TCRdb copy is limited to in-frame clones, with some not included. The sample lists about 150,000 clones; about four fifths were seen once. The sequencing input was peripheral blood. This rearrangement joins TRBV12-3 or TRBV12-4 to TRBJ1-2, with D tentatively TRBD1 (5 bases). This TCR came from a woman older than 75 with acute or convalescent COVID-19. The CDR3: CASSLQGDYGYTF. The CDR3 DNA follows: TGTGCCAGCAGTTTACAGGGCGACTATGGCTACACCTTC.